This T cell receptor (beta chain) was identified during a study of blood T cell repertoires in COVID-19. Across the whole study: Collection of acute and convalescent COVID-19 samples took place in the United States, Italy and Spain. Nucleic acid was either cDNA or gDNA, and it came from T cells, B-cell-depleted T cells, or PBMCs.

Per the authors' pipeline: Quantification of nucleated cells was approximated via reference gene primer amplification. The assay was immunoSEQ multiplex PCR, and TCRdb's table has in-frame clones only and misses some. V and J calls and clone size are those listed in that table; D and trimming were worked out from the DNA. This table holds about 110,000 clones, over 75% found once. The receptor comes from an elderly woman with active or convalescent COVID-19. The sample taken for sequencing was peripheral blood.

This CDR3 is CASSLMREKREQYF. CDR3 nucleotides: TGTGCCAGCAGCTTAATGCGGGAGAAGAGGGAGCAGTACTTC. This chain connects TRBV11-1 to TRBJ2-7; TRBD2 agrees at 7 bases. The CDR3 extends over 14 amino acids. Germline lookup yields CDR1 SGHAT and CDR2 FQDESV (reference sequence). With 2 bases clipped from V and 7 bases from J, the junction kept 8 bases outside the gene matches.